Sequencing of this TCR beta chain was carried out in a study of shared clonotypes between healthy human individuals. Regarding the study as a whole: Incompleteness in sorted-subset sequencing, despite large depth, was shown by rarefaction.

Evenly divided among several immunoSEQ plates was the genomic DNA of each subset. The table came from immunoSEQ multiplex PCR; TCRdb's copy has only in-frame clones and leaves some out. The table records about 1.1 million clones, approximately 80% of them present only once. This clone was detected only once. The antigen is undetermined. Germline V gives CDR1 MGHDK, CDR2 SYGVNS. There are 13 residues in the CDR3. V was clipped by 6 bases and J by 5 bases, with 13 bases between them. The study drew its donors from healthy HIV-negative adults without recent acute infections or vaccinations. CD4+ cells underwent separation, giving CD45RA+ naive and CD45RA-negative memory subsets.

The sequenced material came from memory CD4+ T cells from PBMCs. Subset specified: CD45RA-negative fraction. This rearrangement joins TRBV25-1 to TRBJ2-5, with D perhaps TRBD1 (6 bases). The clonotype was recovered from a young man in good health. Some clones in this sample may be carry-over from other donors' samples. CDR3 DNA: TGTGCCAGCAGATTGGGGGCCAGGGAGACCCAGTACTTC. Its protein product is CASRLGARETQYF.